Presented here are 32 T cell receptor beta chains from one specimen sequenced in a study of cytomegalovirus exposure and HLA in healthy donors. The PCR had 60 Vbeta and 13 Jbeta primers. This table comes from immunoSEQ multiplex PCR, and its TCRdb copy is limited to in-frame clones, with some not included. Of 80,000 to 100,000 clones in the sample, roughly 72% were seen once. Sequencing was done on a sample of PBMCs. These receptors came from a young man in good health and CMV-seropositive.

CDR3 residues: CASSPGQLPETQYF. The CDR3 DNA reads as TGTGCCAGCAGCCCAGGACAGCTCCCGGAGACCCAGTACTTC. V usage is TRBV9 and J usage is TRBJ2-5, with D maybe TRBD1 (6 bases). Germline CDR1 SGDLS, CDR2 YYNGEE. Trimming left V 4 bases short and J 5 bases short, with 15 bases between. This CDR3 has 14 amino acids.

The V and J genes are TRBV18 and TRBJ1-5, with 7 bases identical to TRBD1. V lost 5 bases to trimming and J lost 2 bases; unmatched junction nucleotides: 9. From germline, CDR1 is KGHSH and CDR2 LQKENI. This CDR3 has 16 amino acids. The CDR3 DNA follows: TGTGCCAGCTCAACCGACAGGGTGGGAGGCAATCAGCCCCAGCATTTT. Its protein product is CASSTDRVGGNQPQHF.

The J gene is TRBJ2-5, the V gene TRBV7-8; D might be TRBD1 (6 bases). The CDR3 length is 16 residues. V lost 2 bases and J 4 bases, leaving 17 bases between the germline ends. The germline gives CDR1 SGHVS, CDR2 FQNEAQ. CDR3 bases: TGTGCCAGCAGCTTAAATGCGGCAGGGGTAAGAGAGACCCAGTACTTC. Translated, it gives CASSLNAAGVRETQYF.

The rearrangement uses TRBV7-2 and TRBJ1-5; D may be TRBD1 (5 bases). CDR3 length: 14 amino acids. The germline V gene has CDR1 SGHTA and CDR2 FQGNSA. The V gene lost 2 bases and the J gene lost 5 bases, with 10 bases spanning the gap. This CDR3 reads CASSLPGDYQPQHF. The DNA of the CDR3 is TGTGCCAGCAGCTTACCCGGGGACTATCAGCCCCAGCATTTT.

This clone was observed a single time. This chain uses TRBV6-1 with TRBJ2-1; 11 bases align to TRBD2. J gave up 7 bases and V 3 bases, and 8 bases lay outside the gene matches. This CDR3 spans 16 amino acids. Germline V lookup: CDR1 MNHNS, CDR2 SASEGT. The CDR3 region has the DNA TGTGCCAGCAGTGAGACGACTAGCGGGGTTTGGAATGAGCAGTTCTTC. Its translation is CASSETTSGVWNEQFF.

The chain recombines TRBV6-5 with TRBJ1-2; tentatively, D is TRBD1 (6 bases). CDR3 length equals 14 residues. Trimming removed 5 bases from V and 4 bases from J, with 14 bases in between. Germline V gives CDR1 MNHEY, CDR2 SVGAGI. The CDR3 bases are TGTGCCAGCAGTACCCAAACAGGGCTCTATGGCTACACCTTC. It codes for CASSTQTGLYGYTF.

The chain combines TRBV29-1 with TRBJ2-1; D might be TRBD2 (6 bases). Trimming took off 7 bases at V and 2 bases at J, with 18 bases between the two ends. The CDR3 totals 15 residues. Germline assignment: CDR1 SQVTM and CDR2 ANQGSEA. The CDR3 nucleotides read TGCAGCGCTCAAGGGCGGGGTTGGACCTACAATGAGCAGTTCTTC. Its translation: CSAQGRGWTYNEQFF.

This clone showed up just a few times. The chain links TRBV29-1 to TRBJ2-7; 7 positions agree with TRBD2. Germline values: CDR1 SQVTM, CDR2 ANQGSEA. This CDR3 is 11 amino acids long. The V and J ends lost 7 bases and 2 bases, in that order; junction bases with no gene match: 2. The CDR3 is CSGGGTYEQYF. In DNA, the CDR3 is TGCAGCGGGGGGGGTACCTACGAGCAGTACTTC.

The J gene is TRBJ1-1, the V gene TRBV7-9; TRBD1 might be the D (5 bases). The CDR3 runs to 13 residues. V shed 3 bases and J shed 6 bases, with 11 bases lying between them. CDR1 and CDR2 (germline): SEHNR, FQNEAQ (reference sequence). As DNA, the CDR3 is TGTGCCAGCAGCTTTGGGGGGGACTCTGAAGCTTTCTTT. Encoded protein: CASSFGGDSEAFF.

The chain uses TRBV6-1 and TRBJ2-3; D possibly corresponds to TRBD1 (6 bases). The length of the CDR3 is 15 residues. With 0 bases removed from V and 2 bases from J, the gap between germline ends came to 9 bases. CDR1 and CDR2 (germline): MNHNS, SASEGT. This chain's CDR3 is CASSEAGAATDTQYF. The CDR3 DNA follows: TGTGCCAGCAGTGAAGCGGGGGCCGCCACAGATACGCAGTATTTT.

The chain links TRBV28 to TRBJ2-2; possible D gene TRBD2, 6 bases. The CDR3 runs 14 residues. Germline assignment: CDR1 MDHEN and CDR2 SYDVKM. Trimming removed 5 bases at V and 1 base at J, with 8 bases between. Here the CDR3 reads CASSMGGNTGELFF. CDR3 in DNA: TGTGCCAGCAGTATGGGGGGGAACACCGGGGAGCTGTTTTTT.

V gene TRBV9 combines with J gene TRBJ1-1, with D uncertain. The V and J ends lost 3 bases and 10 bases respectively, with 13 bases between them. CDR1 is SGDLS and CDR2 is YYNGEE in the germline V gene. The CDR3 sequence is 12 residues long. In nucleotides, the CDR3 is TGTGCCAGCAGCGGACCCAGCGGTCGAGCTTTCTTT. This codes for CASSGPSGRAFF.

This chain joins TRBV6-5 and TRBJ2-7, with D perhaps TRBD2 (7 bases). Per germline, CDR1 MNHEY and CDR2 SVGAGI. With 5 bases removed from V and 2 bases from J, the gap between germline ends came to 10 bases. The CDR3 sequence is 13 residues long. The CDR3 is CASSRGATYEQYF. The CDR3 DNA is TGTGCCAGCAGTCGGGGGGCTACCTACGAGCAGTACTTC.

The chain employs TRBV5-1 and TRBJ2-3; possibly TRBD2 for D (5 bases). CDR1 is SGHRS, CDR2 YFSETQ, per germline. The V gene lost 2 bases and the J gene lost 0 bases, with 10 bases spanning the gap. CDR3 length: 15 residues. DNA for the CDR3: TGCGCCAGCAGCTTCGAGTCGGGGAGCACAGATACGCAGTATTTT. It translates to CASSFESGSTDTQYF.

V and J are TRBV2 and TRBJ2-3; TRBD2 might be the D (6 bases). Germline CDR1 and CDR2: SNHLY and FYNNEI. With 10 bases removed from V and 4 bases from J, the gap between germline ends came to 9 bases. The CDR3 length is 11 residues. CDR3 nucleotide sequence: TGTGCCACTCCGGGGGCAGATACGCAGTATTTT. Translated: CATPGADTQYF.

The chain employs TRBV29-1 and TRBJ2-3, with 8 bases that match TRBD1. J gave up 5 bases and V 6 bases, and 13 bases lay outside the gene matches. This CDR3 region has 15 residues. Looked up from germline, CDR1 is SQVTM and CDR2 is ANQGSEA. CDR3 loop: CSVGTTGTGRDTQYF. The CDR3, as DNA: TGCAGCGTGGGGACGACCGGGACAGGTCGAGATACGCAGTATTTT.

V and J are TRBV10-3 and TRBJ1-4; D possibly corresponds to TRBD1 (6 bases). V was shortened by 0 bases and J by 8 bases, with 13 bases between the two germline ends. This CDR3 has 15 amino acids. Germline CDR1 and CDR2: ENHRY and SYGVKD. The CDR3 DNA reads as TGTGCCATCAGTGAGTCGGGGGGGCTGAGAGAAAAACTGTTTTTT. It specifies CAISESGGLREKLFF.

This chain joins TRBV5-4 and TRBJ1-2, with D maybe TRBD1 (6 bases). Trimming stripped 4 bases from V and 5 bases from J, with 15 bases between. The length of the CDR3 is 14 residues. Looked up from germline, CDR1 is SGHNT and CDR2 is YYREEE (reference sequence). The CDR3 sequence: CASSPQGYGYGYTF. Here the CDR3 DNA reads TGTGCCAGCAGCCCTCAGGGGTATGGGTATGGCTACACCTTC.

Note on this clone: Different DNA sequences within this sample yield the same CDR3. This rearrangement joins TRBV5-1 to TRBJ2-7; the D gene is possibly TRBD2 (5 bases). Trimming removed 0 bases from V and 1 base from J, with 8 bases in between. Per the germline V gene, CDR1 is SGHRS and CDR2 is YFSETQ. The CDR3 consists of 14 residues. CDR3 residues: CASSLGGLSYEQYF. Written as DNA, the CDR3 is TGCGCCAGCAGCTTGGGAGGGCTTTCCTACGAGCAGTACTTC. Complete variable domain (other parts from reference TRBV5-1 and TRBJ2-7): KAGVTQTPRYLIKTRGQQVTLSCSPISGHRSVSWYQQTPGQGLQFLFEYFSETQRNKGNFPGRFSGRQFSNSRSEMNVSTLELGDSALYLCASSLGGLSYEQYFGPGTRLTVT.

The genes are TRBV28 and TRBJ2-5, with a weak D call TRBD1 (5 bases). V gave up 3 bases and J gave up 1 base, with 12 bases separating them. This CDR3 is 15 amino acids long. CDR1 is MDHEN, CDR2 SYDVKM, per germline. The CDR3 loop reads CASSFGAVFQETQYF. CDR3 coding DNA: TGTGCCAGCAGTTTTGGGGCAGTATTCCAAGAGACCCAGTACTTC.

CDR3 amino acids: CASSQVEGSNQPQHF. The CDR3 nucleotides are TGTGCCAGCAGCCAAGTGGAGGGGAGCAATCAGCCCCAGCATTTT. The rearrangement joins TRBV4-2 to TRBJ1-5, with a tentative D call TRBD1 (5 bases). V lost 1 base and J lost 1, with 8 bases in between. Germline CDR1 is LGHNA and CDR2 is YNFKEQ. The CDR3 is 15 residues long.

The chain recombines TRBV11-2 with TRBJ1-3; weak D call: TRBD1 (6 bases). The V gene lost 1 base and the J gene lost 4 bases, with 17 bases spanning the gap. Germline CDR1 and CDR2: SGHAT and FQNNGV. The CDR3 spans 17 residues. CDR3 loop: CASSLGGGGSYGNTIYF. CDR3 DNA sequence: TGTGCCAGCAGCTTAGGGGGAGGGGGGAGCTACGGAAACACCATATATTTT.

V usage is TRBV7-2 and J usage is TRBJ1-2, with 11 bases lining up with TRBD1. The J segment lost 4 bases and the V segment lost 3 bases, leaving 7 bases of the junction unmatched. This CDR3 region has 16 residues. From germline, CDR1 is SGHTA and CDR2 FQGNSA. The CDR3 here is CASSLGGTGGSYGYTF. CDR3 coding DNA: TGTGCCAGCAGCTTGGGGGGGACAGGGGGGTCCTATGGCTACACCTTC.

Ten or more counts support this clone. The rearrangement joins TRBV6-4 to TRBJ1-1; no firm D call. Germline CDR1 MRHNA, CDR2 SNTAGT. Trimming took off 4 bases at V and 0 bases at J, with 6 bases between the two ends. The CDR3 contains 13 residues. The CDR3 spells CASSVNLNTEAFF. CDR3 nucleotides: TGTGCCAGCAGTGTTAATTTGAACACTGAAGCTTTCTTT.

The chain joins TRBV6-1 to TRBJ1-1; 7 bases are a match to TRBD1. Trimming cost V 11 bases and J 2 bases; bases outside gene matches: 8. The germline CDR1 and CDR2 sequences are MNHNS and SASEGT. The CDR3 has 13 amino acids. The CDR3 DNA follows: TGTGCCGCCCGGGACAGCCTTAACACTGAAGCTTTCTTT. Residues: CAARDSLNTEAFF.

By sample fraction, this clone is medium-sized. V gene TRBV2 combines with J gene TRBJ2-3, with D perhaps TRBD2 (7 bases). The CDR3 is 16 residues long. Germline lookup yields CDR1 SNHLY and CDR2 FYNNEI. Between the trimmed V and J ends, which lost 7 bases and 5 bases, there was a span of 22 bases. The CDR3 reads CASIRGAVSGGDTQYF. In DNA form, the CDR3 reads TGTGCCAGCATCCGGGGGGCCGTTTCGGGGGGAGATACGCAGTATTTT.

This rearrangement joins TRBV5-4 to TRBJ1-1, with TRBD1 identical over 8 bases. V shed 5 bases and J 4 bases; nucleotides not matched to a gene: 13. CDR1 is SGHNT and CDR2 is YYREEE in the germline V gene (reference sequence). The CDR3 loop spans 16 amino acids. CDR3 loop: CASSLTPGGWGTEAFF. The CDR3 DNA sequence: TGTGCCAGCAGTCTCACCCCAGGGGGCTGGGGCACTGAAGCTTTCTTT.

The J gene is TRBJ2-5, the V gene TRBV11-3, with D maybe TRBD2 (5 bases). Between the trimmed V and J ends, which lost 3 bases and 4 bases, there was a span of 9 bases. The V gene's germline CDR1 is SGHNT and CDR2 YENEEA. The length of the CDR3 is 13 residues. Here the CDR3 DNA reads TGTGCCAGCAGCTTTTTTGGAGGAGAGACCCAGTACTTC. It is translated as CASSFFGGETQYF.

The J gene is TRBJ2-5, the V gene TRBV19; 7 bases are shared with TRBD2. The germline gives CDR1 LNHDA, CDR2 SQIVND (reference sequence). This CDR3 region has 14 residues. The V gene end was trimmed by 6 bases and the J gene end by 4 bases; junction bases not matched to a gene: 8. The CDR3 sequence: CASRPREDIETQYF. The CDR3 DNA reads as TGTGCCAGTAGACCTCGGGAGGATATAGAGACCCAGTACTTC.

V gene TRBV7-9 combines with J gene TRBJ1-5, with D possibly matching TRBD1 (5 bases). This CDR3 has 14 residues. From germline, CDR1 is SEHNR and CDR2 FQNEAQ (reference sequence). The germline V and J ends were trimmed by 1 base and 4 bases, with 8 bases remaining between them. CDR3 protein: CASSLEQDNQPQHF. The CDR3 nucleotides are TGTGCCAGCAGCTTAGAACAGGATAATCAGCCCCAGCATTTT.

This clone was picked up a small number of times. The chain uses TRBV5-1 and TRBJ1-2, with TRBD1 matching 7 bases. Germline trimming cut 4 bases from V and 4 bases from J; bases unmatched to any gene: 10. Germline-derived CDR1 and CDR2 are SGHRS and YFSETQ. CDR3 length: 15 residues. Written as DNA, the CDR3 is TGCGCCAGCAGCACCGGACAAGGGGGCGCCTATGGCTACACCTTC. Translating gives CASSTGQGGAYGYTF.

V and J are TRBV19 and TRBJ1-1; D is possibly TRBD1 (6 bases). Trimming removed 3 bases at V and 6 bases at J, with 14 bases between. The CDR3 consists of 14 residues. Per the germline V gene, CDR1 is LNHDA and CDR2 is SQIVND (reference sequence). Written as DNA, the CDR3 is TGTGCCAGTAGTATCGACAGGAGCGCGGCTGAAGCTTTCTTT. Its protein product is CASSIDRSAAEAFF.